A single sample gave rise to the 17 T cell receptor beta chains below, sequenced in a study of blood T cell repertoires in COVID-19. TCRdb keeps only in-frame clones here, not all; method: immunoSEQ multiplex PCR. This sample has 300,000 to 400,000 clones; around 85% occur once, and the top ten carry 1.9%. The sequencing sample was made of PBMCs or T cells enriched from blood (not recorded which). All receptors derive from a woman aged 25 to 39 who had been exposed to COVID-19.

The chain recombines TRBV2 with TRBJ2-3; D remains unclear. The CDR3 covers 13 residues. CDR1 SNHLY and CDR2 FYNNEI come from the germline V gene. The V and J ends lost 6 bases and 4 bases respectively, with 11 bases between them. CDR3 amino acids: CASSYEVADTQYF. The CDR3 DNA sequence: TGTGCCAGCAGCTACGAAGTGGCAGATACGCAGTATTTT.

The rearrangement links TRBV19 to TRBJ2-3; 10 bases match TRBD2. The CDR3 has 15 residues. Germline trimming cut 5 bases from V and 5 bases from J; bases unmatched to any gene: 7. Germline assignment: CDR1 LNHDA and CDR2 SQIVND (reference sequence). CDR3 nucleotides: TGTGCCAGTAGTGGGCTAGCGGGAGCGGAAGATACGCAGTATTTT. Encoded protein: CASSGLAGAEDTQYF.

V usage is TRBV13 and J usage is TRBJ1-2; possible D gene TRBD1, 5 bases. Between the trimmed V and J ends, which lost 5 bases and 4 bases, there was a span of 11 bases. This CDR3 comprises 13 residues. Germline assignment: CDR1 PRHDT and CDR2 FYEKMQ (reference sequence). CDR3 protein: CASSEDSIYGYTF. CDR3 DNA sequence: TGTGCCAGCAGCGAAGACAGTATCTATGGCTACACCTTC.

This clone was counted a single time. The gene calls are TRBV7-2 and TRBJ2-2; 10 nucleotides match TRBD2. This CDR3 contains 17 residues. Germline CDR1 SGHTA, CDR2 FQGNSA. The V segment lost 2 bases and the J segment 4 bases; nucleotides outside the gene matches: 7. CDR3 sequence reads: CASSLTAGGRTTGELFF. DNA of the CDR3: TGTGCCAGCAGCTTAACAGCGGGGGGGCGGACCACCGGGGAGCTGTTTTTT.

The genes are TRBV6-5 and TRBJ1-1; no clear D. The CDR3 consists of 14 residues. The germline V and J ends were trimmed by 6 bases and 6 bases, with 17 bases remaining between them. CDR1 and CDR2 (germline): MNHEY, SVGAGI. CDR3 DNA: TGTGCCAGCAGCCAAACGGGCAGGACTGCTGAAGCTTTCTTT. Protein sequence: CASSQTGRTAEAFF.

V usage is TRBV30 and J usage is TRBJ2-3; TRBD2 matches 9 bases. This CDR3 region has 15 residues. Germline V gene data show CDR1 as GTSNPN and CDR2 as SVGIG (reference sequence). Trimming at V came to 8 bases and at J to 2 bases, leaving 11 bases not matched to a gene. The CDR3 bases are TGTGCCGCGGGACTAGCCTCCTATTCCACAGATACGCAGTATTTT. Encoded protein: CAAGLASYSTDTQYF.

This clone has a handful of counts. This chain links TRBV5-1 with TRBJ2-3; 10 positions match TRBD1. CDR3 length: 17 residues. Germline V lookup: CDR1 SGHRS, CDR2 YFSETQ. With V trimmed by 0 bases and J by 0 bases, 4 bases remained unmatched. The CDR3 DNA reads TGCGCCAGCAGCTTGGCCGGGACAGGGGCCAGCACAGATACGCAGTATTTT. Protein sequence: CASSLAGTGASTDTQYF. Drawing the rest from reference TRBV5-1 and TRBJ2-3, the complete variable domain is KAGVTQTPRYLIKTRGQQVTLSCSPISGHRSVSWYQQTPGQGLQFLFEYFSETQRNKGNFPGRFSGRQFSNSRSEMNVSTLELGDSALYLCASSLAGTGASTDTQYFGPGTRLTVL.

The genes are TRBV28 and TRBJ2-7, with TRBD1 matching over 10 bases. Germline CDR1 and CDR2: MDHEN and SYDVKM. The trim removed 3 bases at V and 2 bases at J, leaving 13 bases unmatched. The CDR3 covers 18 residues. The CDR3 sequence: CASSFPLIDRGLAYEQYF. The CDR3 coding sequence is TGTGCCAGCAGTTTTCCCCTTATAGACAGGGGGCTTGCCTACGAGCAGTACTTC.

This clone turned up a few times. This chain connects TRBV27 to TRBJ1-1; a possible D gene is TRBD1 (5 bases). The germline gives CDR1 MNHEY, CDR2 SMNVEV (reference sequence). V shed 5 bases and J shed 4 bases, with 14 bases lying between them. The CDR3 totals 14 residues. The CDR3 reads CASSTTASGTEAFF. In DNA form, the CDR3 reads TGTGCCAGCAGTACGACAGCCTCCGGCACTGAAGCTTTCTTT.

J is TRBJ1-1 and V is TRBV9, with 8 bases matching TRBD1. CDR3 length: 15 amino acids. Unmatched junction bases numbered 8, after V lost 4 bases and J lost 3 bases. The germline V gene has CDR1 SGDLS and CDR2 YYNGEE. DNA of the CDR3: TGTGCCAGCAGCCTTCGAGGACAGGGAGACACTGAAGCTTTCTTT. It encodes CASSLRGQGDTEAFF.

The chain joins TRBV5-1 to TRBJ1-4; no reliable D call. The CDR3 is 14 residues long. Germline loops: CDR1 SGHRS, CDR2 YFSETQ. The V gene lost 0 bases and the J gene lost 5 bases, with 8 bases spanning the gap. Here the CDR3 reads CASSLGGLNEKLFF. The CDR3, as DNA: TGCGCCAGCAGCTTGGGAGGGTTGAATGAAAAACTGTTTTTT.

This clone was observed a handful of times. V is TRBV19 and J is TRBJ1-4, with 8 bases identical to TRBD1. Germline CDR1 and CDR2: LNHDA and SQIVND (reference sequence). The trim removed 4 bases at V and 5 bases at J, leaving 6 bases unmatched. The CDR3 is made up of 15 amino acids. The CDR3 protein is CASSKQGALNEKLFF. CDR3 nucleotides: TGTGCCAGTAGTAAGCAGGGGGCCTTAAATGAAAAACTGTTTTTT.

The V gene is TRBV5-6, the J gene TRBJ1-2; 7 bases map to TRBD1. Germline V gene data show CDR1 as SGHDT and CDR2 as YYEEEE. This CDR3 region has 13 residues. Trimming at V came to 4 bases and at J to 5 bases, leaving 5 bases not matched to a gene. The CDR3 nucleotides are TGTGCCAGCAGCAAGGGGGCGCATTATGGCTACACCTTC. This sequence encodes CASSKGAHYGYTF.

This sequence joins TRBV30 and TRBJ2-5, with D perhaps matching TRBD1 (6 bases). Looked up from germline, CDR1 is GTSNPN and CDR2 is SVGIG (reference sequence). The germline V and J ends were trimmed by 7 bases and 5 bases, with 14 bases remaining between them. This CDR3 is built from 12 residues. Here the CDR3 DNA reads TGTGCCTATGGAACTACAGGGGAGACCCAGTACTTC. It codes for CAYGTTGETQYF.

The chain is built from TRBV29-1 and TRBJ1-5, with D perhaps TRBD1 (5 bases). Germline lookup yields CDR1 SQVTM and CDR2 ANQGSEA. The CDR3 has 13 residues. V was shortened by 3 bases and J by 4 bases, with 10 bases between the two germline ends. The CDR3 nucleotides are TGCAGCGTTGAGGCAGGGAAAAATCAGCCCCAGCATTTT. It translates to CSVEAGKNQPQHF.

V gene TRBV28 combines with J gene TRBJ2-1, with TRBD1 matching over 12 bases. Germline loops: CDR1 MDHEN, CDR2 SYDVKM. V trimming: 6 bases; J trimming: 4 bases; junction bases outside the gene matches: 7. The CDR3 totals 16 residues. The CDR3 coding sequence is TGTGCCAGCAGCTTAATGGGACAGGGGGCTTACAATGAGCAGTTCTTC. It codes for CASSLMGQGAYNEQFF.

The chain has TRBV30 and TRBJ2-7; tentatively, D is TRBD2 (5 bases). The CDR3 sequence is 13 residues long. Trimming cost V 2 bases and J 3 bases, with 11 bases left between them. Germline CDR1 is GTSNPN and CDR2 is SVGIG (reference sequence). CDR3 sequence (DNA): TGTGCCTGGAGTCCGTCGAGCGGCTACGAGCAGTACTTC. It codes for CAWSPSSGYEQYF. The full variable domain, completed using reference TRBV30 and TRBJ2-7, is SQTIHQWPATLVQPVGSPLSLECTVEGTSNPNLYWYRQAAGRGLQLLFYSVGIGQISSEVPQNLSASRPQDRQFILSSKKLLLSDSGFYLCAWSPSSGYEQYFGPGTRLTVT.